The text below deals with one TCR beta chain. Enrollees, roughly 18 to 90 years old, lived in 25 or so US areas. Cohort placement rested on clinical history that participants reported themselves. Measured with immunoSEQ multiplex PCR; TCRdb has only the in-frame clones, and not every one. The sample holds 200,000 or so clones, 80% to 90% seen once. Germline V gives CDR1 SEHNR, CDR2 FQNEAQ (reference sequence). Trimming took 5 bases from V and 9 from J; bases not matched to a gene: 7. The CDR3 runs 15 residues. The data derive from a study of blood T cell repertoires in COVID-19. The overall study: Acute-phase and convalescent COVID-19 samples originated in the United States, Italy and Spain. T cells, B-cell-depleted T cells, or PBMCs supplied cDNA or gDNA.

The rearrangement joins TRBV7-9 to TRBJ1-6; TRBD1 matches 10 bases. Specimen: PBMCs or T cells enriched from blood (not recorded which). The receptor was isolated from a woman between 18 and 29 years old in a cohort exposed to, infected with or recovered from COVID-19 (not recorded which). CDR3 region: CASSPRQGAFSPLHF. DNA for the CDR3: TGTGCCAGCAGCCCTAGACAGGGGGCTTTTTCACCCCTCCACTTT.